A single T cell receptor (beta chain) is shown here with its context. The antigen remains unidentified. The data were taken from a study of graft-versus-host responses after intestinal transplantation. Looking at the study overall: Transplant types were multivisceral, liver-intestinal, or isolated intestinal. Following induction with anti-thymocyte globulin, all recipients were given tacrolimus and steroids for approximately 3 years.

Findings and limits, study-wide: Within allografts, high graft-versus-host to host-versus-graft clonal ratios were seen among patients with graft-donor T cell macrochimerism. Detection of GvH clones occurred in recipient marrow, and some had their first appearance in ileum or blood.

The method was immunoSEQ multiplex PCR; TCRdb's version includes in-frame clones alone and lacks a portion of them. Among fewer than 110,000 clones listed, roughly 87% were seen once. The CDR3 is 13 amino acids. V was trimmed by 5 bases and J by 5 bases, leaving 10 bases between them. Germline loops: CDR1 SGHTA, CDR2 FQGNSA. The V gene is TRBV7-2, the J gene TRBJ2-4; D not resolved. Sequencing was performed on unstimulated CD4+ T cells sorted from spleen or lymph node cells, taken before transplant. The sequence came from a human donor who was the organ donor for an intestinal transplant. This chain's CDR3 is CASSQTRENIQYF. Here the CDR3 DNA reads TGTGCCAGCAGCCAGACAAGGGAAAACATTCAGTACTTC.